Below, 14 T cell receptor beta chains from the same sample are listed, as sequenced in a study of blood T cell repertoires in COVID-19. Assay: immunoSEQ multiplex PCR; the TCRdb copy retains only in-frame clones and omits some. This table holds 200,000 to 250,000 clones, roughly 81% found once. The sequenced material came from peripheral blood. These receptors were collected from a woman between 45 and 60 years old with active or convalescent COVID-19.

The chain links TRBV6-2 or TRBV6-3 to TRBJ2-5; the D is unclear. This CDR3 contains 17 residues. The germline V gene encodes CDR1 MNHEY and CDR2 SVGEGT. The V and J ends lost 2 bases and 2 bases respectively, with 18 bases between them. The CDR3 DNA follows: TGTGCCAGCAGTTACATTCGGGTCCCTACCCGTCAAGAGACCCAGTACTTC. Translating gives CASSYIRVPTRQETQYF.

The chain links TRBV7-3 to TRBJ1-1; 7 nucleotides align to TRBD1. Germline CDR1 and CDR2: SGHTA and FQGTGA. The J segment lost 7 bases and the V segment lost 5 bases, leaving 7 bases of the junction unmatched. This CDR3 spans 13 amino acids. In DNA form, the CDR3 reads TGTGCCAGCAGCCGACAGGGTATCCATGAAGCTTTCTTT. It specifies CASSRQGIHEAFF.

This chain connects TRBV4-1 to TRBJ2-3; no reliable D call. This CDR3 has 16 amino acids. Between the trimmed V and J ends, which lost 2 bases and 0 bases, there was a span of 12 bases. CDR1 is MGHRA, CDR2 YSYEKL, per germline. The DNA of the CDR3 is TGCGCCAGCAGCCAACCGACATCCTCTAGCACAGATACGCAGTATTTT. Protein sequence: CASSQPTSSSTDTQYF.

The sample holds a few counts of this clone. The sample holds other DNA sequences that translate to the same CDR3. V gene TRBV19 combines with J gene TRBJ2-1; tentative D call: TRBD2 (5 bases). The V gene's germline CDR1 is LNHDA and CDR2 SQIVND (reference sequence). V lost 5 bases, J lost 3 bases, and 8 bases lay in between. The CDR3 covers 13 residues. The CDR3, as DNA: TGTGCCAGTAGTCCCACTAGCTACAATGAGCAGTTCTTC. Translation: CASSPTSYNEQFF.

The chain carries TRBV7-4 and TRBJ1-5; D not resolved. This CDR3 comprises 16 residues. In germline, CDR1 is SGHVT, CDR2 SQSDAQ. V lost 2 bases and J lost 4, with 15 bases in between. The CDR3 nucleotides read TGTGCCAGCAGCTTATCCCCTAACCCGGGGAATCAGCCCCAGCATTTT. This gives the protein CASSLSPNPGNQPQHF.

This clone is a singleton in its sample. CDR3 region: CASSSGGAEQDEQFF. The CDR3 coding sequence is TGTGCCAGCAGTAGCGGGGGGGCCGAGCAGGACGAGCAGTTCTTC. This chain connects TRBV27 to TRBJ2-1; 10 bases line up with TRBD2. J lost 10 bases, V lost 5 bases, and 11 bases had no gene match. The CDR3 contains 15 residues. Germline CDR1 is MNHEY and CDR2 is SMNVEV (reference sequence).

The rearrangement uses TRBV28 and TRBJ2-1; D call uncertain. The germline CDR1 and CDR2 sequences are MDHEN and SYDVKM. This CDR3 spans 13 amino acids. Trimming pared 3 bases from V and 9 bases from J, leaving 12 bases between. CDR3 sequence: CASSFDGYTEQFF. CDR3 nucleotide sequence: TGTGCCAGCAGTTTCGACGGGTATACTGAGCAGTTCTTC.

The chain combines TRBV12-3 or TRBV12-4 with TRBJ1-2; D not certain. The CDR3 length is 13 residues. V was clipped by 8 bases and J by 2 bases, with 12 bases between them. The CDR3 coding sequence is TGTGCCAGCGGGTCGACTTTGAACTATGGCTACACCTTC. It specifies CASGSTLNYGYTF.

CDR3 bases: TGTGCCAGCAGTGGGAGGGACATACCCTACGAGCAGTACTTC. Amino acid sequence: CASSGRDIPYEQYF. V gene TRBV27 combines with J gene TRBJ2-7, with D perhaps matching TRBD2 (7 bases). Germline assignment: CDR1 MNHEY and CDR2 SMNVEV (reference sequence). V lost 5 bases, J lost 2 bases, and 13 bases lay in between. The CDR3 is 14 amino acids.

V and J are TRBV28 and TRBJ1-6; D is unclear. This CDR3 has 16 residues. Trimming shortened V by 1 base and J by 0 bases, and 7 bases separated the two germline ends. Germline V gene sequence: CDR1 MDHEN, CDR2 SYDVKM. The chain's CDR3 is CASSLSLYSYNSPLHF. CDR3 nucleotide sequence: TGTGCCAGCAGTTTATCCTTATACTCCTATAATTCACCCCTCCACTTT.

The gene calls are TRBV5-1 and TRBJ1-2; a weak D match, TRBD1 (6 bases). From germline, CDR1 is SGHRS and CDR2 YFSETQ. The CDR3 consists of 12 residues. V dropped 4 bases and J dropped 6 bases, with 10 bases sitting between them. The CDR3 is CASSITGNGYTF. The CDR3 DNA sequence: TGCGCCAGCAGCATAACAGGGAATGGCTACACCTTC.

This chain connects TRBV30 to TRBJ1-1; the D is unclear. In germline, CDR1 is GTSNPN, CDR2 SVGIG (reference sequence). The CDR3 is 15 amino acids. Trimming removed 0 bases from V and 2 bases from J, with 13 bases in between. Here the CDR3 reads CAWSVWGGANTEAFF. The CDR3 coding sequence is TGTGCCTGGAGTGTATGGGGAGGAGCTAACACTGAAGCTTTCTTT. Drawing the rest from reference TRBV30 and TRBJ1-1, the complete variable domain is SQTIHQWPATLVQPVGSPLSLECTVEGTSNPNLYWYRQAAGRGLQLLFYSVGIGQISSEVPQNLSASRPQDRQFILSSKKLLLSDSGFYLCAWSVWGGANTEAFFGQGTRLTVV.

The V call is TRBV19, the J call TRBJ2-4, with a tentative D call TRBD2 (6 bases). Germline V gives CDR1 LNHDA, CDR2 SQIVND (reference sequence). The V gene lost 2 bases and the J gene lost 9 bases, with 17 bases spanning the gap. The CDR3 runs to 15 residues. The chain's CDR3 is CASSILSGQVGIQYF. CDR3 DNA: TGTGCCAGTAGTATACTCAGCGGGCAGGTGGGCATTCAGTACTTC. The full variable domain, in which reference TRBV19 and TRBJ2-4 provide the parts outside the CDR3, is DGGITQSPKYLFRKEGQNVTLSCEQNLNHDAMYWYRQDPGQGLRLIYYSQIVNDFQKGDIAEGYSVSREKKESFPLTVTSAQKNPTAFYLCASSILSGQVGIQYFGAGTRLSVL.

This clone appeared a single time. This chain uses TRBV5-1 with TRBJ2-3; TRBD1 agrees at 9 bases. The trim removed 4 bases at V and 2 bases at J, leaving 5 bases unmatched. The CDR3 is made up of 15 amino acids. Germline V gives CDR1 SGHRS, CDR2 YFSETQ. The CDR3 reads CASSRTGEATDTQYF. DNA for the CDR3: TGCGCCAGCAGCCGGACAGGGGAGGCCACAGATACGCAGTATTTT. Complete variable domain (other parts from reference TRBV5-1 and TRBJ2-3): KAGVTQTPRYLIKTRGQQVTLSCSPISGHRSVSWYQQTPGQGLQFLFEYFSETQRNKGNFPGRFSGRQFSNSRSEMNVSTLELGDSALYLCASSRTGEATDTQYFGPGTRLTVL.